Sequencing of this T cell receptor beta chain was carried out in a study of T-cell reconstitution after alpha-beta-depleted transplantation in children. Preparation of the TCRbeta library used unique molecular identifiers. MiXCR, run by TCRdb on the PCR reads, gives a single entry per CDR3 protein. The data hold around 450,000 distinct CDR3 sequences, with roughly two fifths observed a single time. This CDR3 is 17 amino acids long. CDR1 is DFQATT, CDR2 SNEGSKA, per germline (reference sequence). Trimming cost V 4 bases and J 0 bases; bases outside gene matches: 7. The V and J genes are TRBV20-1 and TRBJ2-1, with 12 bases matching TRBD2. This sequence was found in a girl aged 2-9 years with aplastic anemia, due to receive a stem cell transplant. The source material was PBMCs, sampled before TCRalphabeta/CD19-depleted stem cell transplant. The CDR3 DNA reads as TGCAGTGCTAACGGACTAGCGGGGACGATCTCCTACAATGAGCAGTTCTTC. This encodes CSANGLAGTISYNEQFF.